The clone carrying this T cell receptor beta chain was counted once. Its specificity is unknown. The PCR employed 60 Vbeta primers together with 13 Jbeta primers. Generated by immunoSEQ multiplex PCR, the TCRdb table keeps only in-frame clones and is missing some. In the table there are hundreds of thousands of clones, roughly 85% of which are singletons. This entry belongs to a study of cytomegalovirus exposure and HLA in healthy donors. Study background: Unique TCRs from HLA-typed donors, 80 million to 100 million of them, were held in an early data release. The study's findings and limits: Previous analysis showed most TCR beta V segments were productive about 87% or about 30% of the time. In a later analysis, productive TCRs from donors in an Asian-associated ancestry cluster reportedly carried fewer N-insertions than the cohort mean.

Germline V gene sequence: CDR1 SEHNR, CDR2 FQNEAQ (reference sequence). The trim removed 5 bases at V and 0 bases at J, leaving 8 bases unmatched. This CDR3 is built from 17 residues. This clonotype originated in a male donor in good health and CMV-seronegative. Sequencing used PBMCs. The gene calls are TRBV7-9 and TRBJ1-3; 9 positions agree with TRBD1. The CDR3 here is CASSDTGGAGSGNTIYF. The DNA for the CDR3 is TGTGCCAGCAGCGATACAGGGGGCGCCGGCTCTGGAAACACCATATATTTT.